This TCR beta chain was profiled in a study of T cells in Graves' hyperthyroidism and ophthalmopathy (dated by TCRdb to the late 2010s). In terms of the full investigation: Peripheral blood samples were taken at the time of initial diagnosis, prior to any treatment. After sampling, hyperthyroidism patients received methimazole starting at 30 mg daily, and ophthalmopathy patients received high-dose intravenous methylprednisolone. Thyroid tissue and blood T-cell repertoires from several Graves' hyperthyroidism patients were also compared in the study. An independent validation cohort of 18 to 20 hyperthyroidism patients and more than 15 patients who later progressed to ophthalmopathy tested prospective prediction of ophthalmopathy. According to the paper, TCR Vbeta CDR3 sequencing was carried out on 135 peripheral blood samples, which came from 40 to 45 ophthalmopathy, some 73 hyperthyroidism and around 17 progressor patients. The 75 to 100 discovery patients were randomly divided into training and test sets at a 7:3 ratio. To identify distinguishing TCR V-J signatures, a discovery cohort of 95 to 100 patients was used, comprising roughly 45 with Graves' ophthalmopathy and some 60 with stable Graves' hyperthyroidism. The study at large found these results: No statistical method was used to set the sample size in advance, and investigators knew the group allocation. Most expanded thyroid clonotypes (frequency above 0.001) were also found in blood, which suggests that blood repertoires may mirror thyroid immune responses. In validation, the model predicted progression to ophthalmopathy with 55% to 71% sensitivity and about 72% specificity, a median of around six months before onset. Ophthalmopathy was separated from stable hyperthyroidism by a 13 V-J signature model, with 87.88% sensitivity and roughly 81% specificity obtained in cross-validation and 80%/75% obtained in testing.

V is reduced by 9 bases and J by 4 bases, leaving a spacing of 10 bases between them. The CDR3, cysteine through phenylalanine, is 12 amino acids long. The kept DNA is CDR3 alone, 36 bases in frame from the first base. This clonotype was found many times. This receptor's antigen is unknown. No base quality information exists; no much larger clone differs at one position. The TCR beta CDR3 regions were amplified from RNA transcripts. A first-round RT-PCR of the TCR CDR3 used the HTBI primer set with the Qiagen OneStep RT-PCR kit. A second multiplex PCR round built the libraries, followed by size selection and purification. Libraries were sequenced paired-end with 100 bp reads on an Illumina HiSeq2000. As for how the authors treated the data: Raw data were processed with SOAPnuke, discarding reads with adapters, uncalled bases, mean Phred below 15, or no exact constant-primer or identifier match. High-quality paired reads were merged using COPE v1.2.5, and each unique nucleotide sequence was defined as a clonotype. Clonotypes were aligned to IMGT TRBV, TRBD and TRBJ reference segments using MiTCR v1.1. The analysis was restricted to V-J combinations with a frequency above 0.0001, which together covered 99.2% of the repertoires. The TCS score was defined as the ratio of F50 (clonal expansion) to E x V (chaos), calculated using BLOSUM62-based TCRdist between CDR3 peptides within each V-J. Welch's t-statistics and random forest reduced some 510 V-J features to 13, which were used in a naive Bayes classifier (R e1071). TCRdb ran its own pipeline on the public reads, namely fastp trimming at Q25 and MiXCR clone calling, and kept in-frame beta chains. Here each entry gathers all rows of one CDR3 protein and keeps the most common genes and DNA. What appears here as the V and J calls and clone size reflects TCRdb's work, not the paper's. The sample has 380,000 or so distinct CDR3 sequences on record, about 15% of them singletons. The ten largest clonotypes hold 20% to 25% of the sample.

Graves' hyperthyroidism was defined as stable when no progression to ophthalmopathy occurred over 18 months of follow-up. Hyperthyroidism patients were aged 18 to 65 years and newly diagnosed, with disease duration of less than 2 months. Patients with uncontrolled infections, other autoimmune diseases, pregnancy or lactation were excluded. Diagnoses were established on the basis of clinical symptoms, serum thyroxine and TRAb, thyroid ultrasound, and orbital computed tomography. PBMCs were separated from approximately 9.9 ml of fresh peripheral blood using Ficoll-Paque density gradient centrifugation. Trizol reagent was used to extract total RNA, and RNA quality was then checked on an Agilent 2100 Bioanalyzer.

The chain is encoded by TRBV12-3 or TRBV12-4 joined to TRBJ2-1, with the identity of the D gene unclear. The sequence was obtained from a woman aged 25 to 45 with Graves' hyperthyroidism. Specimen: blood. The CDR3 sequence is CASGAEYNEQFF. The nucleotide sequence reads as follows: TGTGCCAGTGGAGCAGAGTACAATGAGCAGTTCTTC.